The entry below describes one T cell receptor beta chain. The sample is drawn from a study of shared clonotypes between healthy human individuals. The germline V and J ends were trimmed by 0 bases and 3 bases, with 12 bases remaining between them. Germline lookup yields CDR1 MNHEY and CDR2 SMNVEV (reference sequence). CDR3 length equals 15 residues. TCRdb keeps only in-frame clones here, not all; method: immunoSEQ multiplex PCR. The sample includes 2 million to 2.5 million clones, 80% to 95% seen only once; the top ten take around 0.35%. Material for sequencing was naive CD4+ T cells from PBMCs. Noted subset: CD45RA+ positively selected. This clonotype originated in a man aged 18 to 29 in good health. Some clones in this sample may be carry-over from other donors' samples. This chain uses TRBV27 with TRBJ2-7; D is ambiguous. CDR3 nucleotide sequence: TGTGCCAGCAGTTTATCTGTCTTACGGATCTACGAGCAGTACTTC. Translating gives CASSLSVLRIYEQYF.